One sample yielded the 20 T cell receptor beta chains listed below, sequenced in a study of control samples from healthy donors and cancer patients. TCRdb's copy holds only in-frame clones and misses some; the assay was immunoSEQ multiplex PCR. The sample records 76,000 or so clones, around 90% being singletons. Sequencing was performed on PBMCs. The receptors were gathered from a woman aged 45 to 65 with colorectal cancer.

The CDR3 DNA follows: TGTGCCAGCAGCTTGTCCGGCCCTGAAGCTTTCTTT. Residues: CASSLSGPEAFF. The V gene is TRBV5-6, the J gene TRBJ1-1; D remains unclear. Between the trimmed V and J ends, which lost 1 base and 6 bases, there was a span of 7 bases. The CDR3 totals 12 residues. Per the germline V gene, CDR1 is SGHDT and CDR2 is YYEEEE.

This clone has a single count. The chain couples TRBV4-3 to TRBJ2-3; possibly TRBD1 for D (6 bases). CDR1 and CDR2 (germline): LGHNA, YSLEER. The V gene lost 0 bases and the J gene lost 2 bases, with 12 bases spanning the gap. There are 16 residues in the CDR3. The chain's CDR3 is CASSQDYGTNTDTQYF. Written as DNA, the CDR3 is TGCGCCAGCAGCCAAGATTACGGGACAAACACAGATACGCAGTATTTT.

V is TRBV7-8 and J is TRBJ2-1; D ambiguous. CDR3 size: 14 residues. Germline assignment: CDR1 SGHVS and CDR2 FQNEAQ. V was trimmed by 1 base and J by 0 bases, leaving 4 bases between them. The CDR3 sequence: CASSLVSSYNEQFF. Here the CDR3 DNA reads TGTGCCAGCAGCTTAGTTAGCTCCTACAATGAGCAGTTCTTC.

The chain has TRBV4-1 and TRBJ1-1; D call uncertain. Between the trimmed V and J ends, which lost 8 bases and 1 base, there was a span of 14 bases. CDR3 length: 14 residues. CDR1 and CDR2 (germline): MGHRA, YSYEKL. This chain's CDR3 is CASQSKTANTEAFF. The DNA of the CDR3 is TGCGCCAGCCAATCAAAAACGGCGAACACTGAAGCTTTCTTT.

This rearrangement joins TRBV4-1 to TRBJ2-5; tentatively, D is TRBD1 or TRBD2 (5 bases each). Germline V gene sequence: CDR1 MGHRA, CDR2 YSYEKL. The CDR3 sequence is 15 residues long. The V gene lost 4 bases and the J gene lost 5 bases, with 17 bases spanning the gap. The CDR3 bases are TGCGCCAGCAGCCGAAGCACGGGGCGCGAGGAGACCCAGTACTTC. Residues: CASSRSTGREETQYF.

This clone has more than one count but fewer than ten. V gene TRBV6-2 or TRBV6-3 combines with J gene TRBJ2-7, with a weak D call TRBD1 (6 bases). V lost 5 bases to trimming and J lost 5 bases, with 10 bases between them. The V gene's germline CDR1 is MNHEY and CDR2 SVGEGT. The length of the CDR3 is 12 residues. The CDR3 loop is CASSDTGNEQYV. CDR3 sequence (DNA): TGTGCCAGCAGTGACACAGGGAACGAGCAGTACGTC.

CDR3 region: CASSIEEDGTSGGEATDTQYF. The CDR3, as DNA: TGTGCCAGTAGTATAGAAGAGGACGGGACTAGCGGGGGGGAAGCCACAGATACGCAGTATTTT. This chain connects TRBV19 to TRBJ2-3; 16 bases are a match to TRBD2. The germline CDR1 and CDR2 sequences are LNHDA and SQIVND (reference sequence). The J segment lost 2 bases and the V segment lost 0 bases, leaving 11 bases of the junction unmatched. This CDR3 has 21 residues. The variable domain in full, with the rest retrieved from reference TRBV19 and TRBJ2-3, is DGGITQSPKYLFRKEGQNVTLSCEQNLNHDAMYWYRQDPGQGLRLIYYSQIVNDFQKGDIAEGYSVSREKKESFPLTVTSAQKNPTAFYLCASSIEEDGTSGGEATDTQYFGPGTRLTVL.

The chain carries TRBV5-8 and TRBJ2-2; 7 positions match TRBD1. The germline CDR1 and CDR2 sequences are SGHTS and YDEGEE. The CDR3 spans 14 residues. V was clipped by 0 bases and J by 6 bases; unmatched bases: 2. The CDR3 DNA reads TGTGCCAGCAGCTTGGGACAGGGCGCCGGGGAGCTGTTTTTT. Translated: CASSLGQGAGELFF.

This chain joins TRBV3-1 (or the pseudogene TRBV3-2) and TRBJ1-6; 8 positions agree with TRBD1. CDR1 and CDR2 (germline): LGHDT, YNNKEL (reference sequence). The CDR3 spans 15 residues. Losses at the gene ends were 4 bases for V and 7 bases for J; bases not matched to a gene: 6. CDR3 DNA: TGTGCCAGCAGCCCCAGACAGGGGACAAATTCACCCCTCCACTTT. This translates into CASSPRQGTNSPLHF.

The chain joins TRBV5-1 to TRBJ2-1; 8 bases fit TRBD1. Per germline, CDR1 SGHRS and CDR2 YFSETQ. This CDR3 has 14 residues. V shed 4 bases, J shed 7 bases, and the junction held 7 bases outside the gene matches. The CDR3, as DNA: TGCGCCAGCAGCCCCTTGGACAGGGCGAATGAGCAGTTCTTC. Residues: CASSPLDRANEQFF. Full variable domain (outside the CDR3, taken from reference TRBV5-1 and TRBJ2-1): KAGVTQTPRYLIKTRGQQVTLSCSPISGHRSVSWYQQTPGQGLQFLFEYFSETQRNKGNFPGRFSGRQFSNSRSEMNVSTLELGDSALYLCASSPLDRANEQFFGPGTRLTVL.

This rearrangement joins TRBV5-5 to TRBJ1-2; D call uncertain. The germline V gene has CDR1 SGHKS and CDR2 YYEKEE (reference sequence). Trimming removed 2 bases from V and 1 base from J, with 9 bases in between. CDR3 size: 14 residues. Here the CDR3 DNA reads TGTGCCAGCAGCTTCCGGGATTTTAACTATGGCTACACCTTC. It yields the protein CASSFRDFNYGYTF.

This clone came up once. The chain has TRBV7-2 and TRBJ2-7; TRBD2 might be the D (6 bases). CDR3 length equals 14 residues. V was shortened by 6 bases and J by 2 bases, with 14 bases between the two germline ends. The germline CDR1 and CDR2 sequences are SGHTA and FQGNSA. The CDR3 sequence: CASSFSGVTYEQYV. CDR3 coding DNA: TGTGCCAGCAGTTTTAGCGGCGTCACCTACGAGCAGTACGTC.

J is TRBJ1-3 and V is TRBV5-4, with D perhaps TRBD1 (5 bases). The ends were cut back, 0 bases at V and 2 bases at J, with 9 bases in the middle. Looked up from germline, CDR1 is SGHNT and CDR2 is YYREEE (reference sequence). This CDR3 has 15 residues. The CDR3 region has the DNA TGTGCCAGCAGCTTGGGTCCAGGGCCTGGAAACACCATATATTTT. Its translation: CASSLGPGPGNTIYF.

This clone showed up just a few times. The chain employs TRBV19 and TRBJ1-5; D not certain. Trimming took 9 bases from V and 1 from J, leaving 10 bases between them. This CDR3 has 13 amino acids. Germline lookup yields CDR1 LNHDA and CDR2 SQIVND (reference sequence). The DNA for the CDR3 is TGTGCCAGCGAAATAGGAAGCAATCAGCCCCAGCATTTT. It is translated as CASEIGSNQPQHF.

The CDR3 nucleotides are TGTGCCAGCAGCATTGCGGGGGGGCCCGGAGATACGCAGTATTTT. It codes for CASSIAGGPGDTQYF. This chain joins TRBV7-3 and TRBJ2-3, with TRBD2 identical over 9 bases. The CDR3 loop spans 15 amino acids. From germline, CDR1 is SGHTA and CDR2 FQGTGA. Trimming at V came to 5 bases and at J to 5 bases, leaving 8 bases not matched to a gene.

V gene TRBV7-9 combines with J gene TRBJ1-1; TRBD1 agrees at 9 bases. With V trimmed by 3 bases and J by 5 bases, 4 bases remained unmatched. The CDR3 has 14 residues. Germline CDR1 and CDR2: SEHNR and FQNEAQ (reference sequence). Written as DNA, the CDR3 is TGTGCCAGCAGCTTGGGACAGGGAGTTACTGAAGCTTTCTTT. It is translated as CASSLGQGVTEAFF.

This chain joins TRBV20-1 and TRBJ2-3, with D possibly being TRBD2 (5 bases). Germline V gene lookup returns CDR1 DFQATT and CDR2 SNEGSKA (reference sequence). The CDR3 covers 11 residues. CDR3 residues: CSTPDLSTQYF. For the CDR3, the DNA is TGCAGCACTCCGGACTTGTCGACGCAGTATTTT.

The chain is built from TRBV27 and TRBJ2-1, with TRBD1 matching over 7 bases. The CDR3 is 15 amino acids. Germline loops: CDR1 MNHEY, CDR2 SMNVEV (reference sequence). V trimming: 8 bases; J trimming: 9 bases; junction bases outside the gene matches: 16. CDR3 nucleotides: TGTGCCAGCTACCGGGACAGCCTTACTGGGGGTGAGCAGTTCTTC. Protein: CASYRDSLTGGEQFF.

For the CDR3, the DNA is TGTGCCAGCAGCCCCTCATACGGGGGGGGAAACACCATATATTTT. Amino acids: CASSPSYGGGNTIYF. This chain connects TRBV7-2 to TRBJ1-3; possible D gene TRBD1, 5 bases. The CDR3 loop spans 15 amino acids. V gave up 5 bases and J gave up 4 bases, with 15 bases separating them. The germline CDR1 and CDR2 sequences are SGHTA and FQGNSA.

The chain has TRBV7-2 and TRBJ2-1; 7 nucleotides line up with TRBD2. The CDR3 contains 14 residues. Germline V CDR1 and CDR2: SGHTA, FQGNSA. The trim removed 1 base at V and 6 bases at J, leaving 3 bases unmatched. The CDR3 sequence: CASSLGLASNEQFF. In DNA, the CDR3 is TGTGCCAGCAGCTTAGGACTAGCCTCCAATGAGCAGTTCTTC.